A selection of T cell receptor beta chains follows, all from one sample in a study of T cells in Graves' hyperthyroidism and ophthalmopathy. TCRdb reprocessed the multiplex PCR reads via MiXCR and lists one record per CDR3 protein. The sample has roughly 400,000 distinct CDR3 sequences, less than 20% seen once; the top ten hold around 30%. Sequencing was carried out using blood. The receptor set was obtained from a young woman with Graves' hyperthyroidism that later progressed to Graves' ophthalmopathy. Both conserved end residues are trimmed from each CDR3.

>TRBV4-1|TRBJ2-7
ASSPRGRDEQY
>TRBV24-1|TRBJ2-3
ATSDLAGGRATQY
>TRBV20-1|TRBJ2-6
SARVPRDNERANVLT
>TRBV10-3|TRBJ2-3
AISPTSGRGAWQY
>TRBV18|TRBJ2-6
ASSQGARANVLT
>TRBV20-1|TRBJ2-7
SAKSGPRSEQY
>TRBV5-1|TRBJ2-7
ASSLGAPSSYEQY
>TRBV25-1|TRBJ1-1
ASSDRQGWDTEAF
>TRBV6-1|TRBJ2-7
ASSGGTSGTGEQY
>TRBV9|TRBJ2-7
ASSVGGSGNEQY
>TRBV20-1|TRBJ2-4
SASEGFLTLAKNIQY
>TRBV10-3|TRBJ2-7
AISEPQGLTLRGYEQY
>TRBV12-3/TRBV12-4|TRBJ2-7
ASSLGGSGERY
>TRBV12-3/TRBV12-4|TRBJ1-6
ASSLAFTNSPLH
>TRBV7-8|TRBJ2-5
ASSEMIDRAETQY
>TRBV7-2|TRBJ2-3
ASSLGLAGAPFTDTQY